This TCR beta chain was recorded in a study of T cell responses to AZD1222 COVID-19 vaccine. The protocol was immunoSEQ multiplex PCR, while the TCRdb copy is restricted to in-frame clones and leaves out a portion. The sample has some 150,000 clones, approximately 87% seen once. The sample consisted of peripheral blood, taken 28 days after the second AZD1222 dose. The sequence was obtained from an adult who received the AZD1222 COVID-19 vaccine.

The CDR3 loop reads CASSIKTGTVHGYTF. CDR3 bases: TGTGCCAGTAGTATTAAAACCGGGACAGTACATGGCTACACCTTC. The V and J genes are TRBV19 and TRBJ1-2, with 7 bases that match TRBD1. Looked up from germline, CDR1 is LNHDA and CDR2 is SQIVND (reference sequence). This CDR3 is built from 15 residues. V shed 3 bases, J shed 6 bases, and the junction held 10 bases outside the gene matches.